The source of this T cell receptor (beta chain) is a study of persistence of HIV-infected CD4 T cells (dated by TCRdb to about 2020). For the wider study: Participants had been on suppressive ART for a median of roughly eight years. Peripheral blood samples of up to about 200 mL were obtained at multiple time points, with the exception of a couple of participants, for whom leukapheresis was performed at a single time point. Proviral sequencing was used to assess clonality among infected cells, whereas TCRbeta sequencing gauged the clonality of all cells within each sorted population. CMV- and HIV-1 Gag-responding CD4+ T cells were isolated from ART-treated individuals so that antigen-driven clonal expansion of HIV-1-infected cells could be examined. Cross-participant TCR cluster analysis included 8 or 9 participants for CMV and over five participants for Gag.

Results the study describes overall, beyond this receptor: Enrichment of degenerate expanded CDR3beta sequences was found in antigen-responding cells, suggesting convergent selection of CD4+ responses to CMV and Gag. Only a small number of individuals took part in the study, and only a limited range of antigens was tested. TCRbeta richness in CMV- and Gag-responding cells was significantly lower than in anti-CD3/anti-CD28-responding cells; CMV-responding cells had higher oligoclonality than CD3/CD28-stimulated and Gag-responding cells. TCR oligoclonality correlated with proviral oligoclonality within the same sorted populations. Because the TCR analyses were done in bulk, restricting them to just the rare CMV-responding cells that actually carried HIV-1 proviruses was not possible.

For CDR1 and CDR2, the germline V gene lists MGHRA and YSYEKL. Counted from cysteine to phenylalanine, this CDR3 has 13 amino acids. Just CDR3 DNA is preserved here, 39 bases in frame from base 1. Cut back by 0 bases and 10 bases, the V and J ends lie 12 bases apart. The immunoSEQ hsTCRB assay version 4 in survey mode was used to sequence TCRbeta repertoires from genomic DNA. Genomic DNA was diluted to 8.5 to 10 ng/uL, using up to 1 ug per sample for TCRbeta sequencing. As for how the authors treated the data: Analysis of the TCRbeta data was done in ImmunoSeq Analyzer 3.0, and diversity was computed on productive nucleotide rearrangements. Using the Immunarch R package, lower-bound TCR diversity was estimated with the improved Chao index and clonality was estimated with the Gini coefficient. Different nucleotide rearrangements encoding the same CDR3beta amino acid sequence were treated as distinct clonotypes. Differential abundance analysis found TCRbeta sequences that were significantly enriched in antigen-responding cells compared with anti-CD3/anti-CD28-activated cells. GLIPH2 grouped TCRs by predicted peptide-MHC specificity, both within each participant and across combined participant data sets. Not all clones reach the TCRdb copy of this immuneACCESS table, which keeps in-frame sequences only. Checked studies attribute under half of the gap to unresolved V genes and leave the rest unexplained. V, J and clone size reflect that table, while D and trimming were determined from the DNA. This sample is represented by around 32,000 clones; 60% to 75% of them were singletons. The ten top clones hold roughly 1.3% of the sample.

The sample holds a few counts of this clone. Its antigen target is currently unknown. Base qualities are not at hand, and no much larger clone is one base apart. The treatment or condition label, as the study defines it: suppressive antiretroviral therapy. A pool of overlapping 15-mer peptides from HIV-1 Gag, at around 1 ug per peptide per mL, was used to stimulate the cells. Sorting of responding CD4+ T cells was based on upregulation of both CD40 ligand and CD69. HIV-1-infected adults in whom suppressive ART had been started during chronic infection were enrolled as participants. For at least 4 years, the participants' plasma HIV-1 RNA had been undetectable, below 50 copies/mL. To be included, a participant needed positive CMV serology and a CD4+ T cell count above 400 cells/uL. Before stimulation, PBMCs were isolated using density centrifugation and then depleted of CD8+ T cells. CD8-depleted PBMCs were stimulated for about 19 hours with anti-CD28/CD49d costimulation, CD40-blocking antibody and enfuvirtide to prevent new infections. Cell sorting was performed on a Beckman Coulter MoFlo Legacy or XDP sorter, and dead cells were excluded with propidium iodide. Genomic DNA was extracted using the QIAamp DNA Mini Kit for samples with more than one million cells and using the Quick-DNA Microprep Kit for all other samples.

The clonotype comes from an adult man with HIV who was CMV-seropositive. The chain is made from TRBV4-1 and TRBJ1-2; perhaps TRBD1 is the D gene, with 5 bases matching. Here the sequenced sample was CD4+ T cells sorted from PBMCs after roughly 18-hour stimulation, taken from a patient who received antiretroviral therapy. Taken with the paper, the label for cell subset or site translates to: CD40L+CD69+ CD4 T cells responding to HIV-1 Gag peptides. The DNA sequence reads TGCGCCAGCAGCCAAGAAGGGGCAGTAGACTACACCTTC. Translated, this is CASSQEGAVDYTF.